The T cell receptor beta chain described here comes from a study of shared clonotypes between healthy human individuals. Study background: Each donor had three CD4 naive, three CD4 memory, two CD8 naive and one CD8 memory plate.

In regard to this clone: The antigen is undetermined.

Donors comprised only Caucasian adults living in Nashville, Tennessee. Study results and caveats: Some naive CD4 clonotypes, roughly 4.7%, turned up in common across four donors.

CDR3 length: 16 residues. Germline CDR1 is MGHRA and CDR2 is YSYEKL. For every subset, genomic DNA was evenly distributed across several immunoSEQ plates. Libraries were prepared by immunoSEQ multiplex PCR; TCRdb keeps only in-frame clonotypes and omits some of them. The sample records under 650,000 clones, 90% to 97% being singletons. The chain uses TRBV4-1 and TRBJ2-5, with unresolved D. Judging by the DNA end, TRBJ2-7 fits better; the J call may be wrong. Sequenced material: naive CD4+ T cells sorted from blood. As for subset: CD45RA+ positively selected. The source is a woman under 40 in good health. The CDR3 reads CASSQDNPRPTYEQYF. The CDR3, as DNA: TGCGCCAGCAGCCAAGATAACCCCCGGCCTACCTACGAGCAGTACTTC.